These 20 T cell receptor beta chains originate from one sample sequenced in a study of T cells after yellow fever vaccination. MiXCR, applied by TCRdb to the 5' RACE reads, yields one record per CDR3 protein. This table has 200,000 to 250,000 distinct CDR3 sequences, about 7% appearing once. The starting material was CD4+ T cells sorted from PBMCs, obtained 15 days after the yellow fever booster vaccination. The receptors originated from a man between 25 and 39 years old who received the YFV17D yellow fever vaccine.

The V and J genes are TRBV29-1 and TRBJ2-1; no reliable D call. The CDR3 totals 13 residues. Trimming took off 4 bases at V and 9 bases at J, with 16 bases between the two ends. Germline V gives CDR1 SQVTM, CDR2 ANQGSEA. The CDR3 reads CSVVSPRRTEQFF. CDR3 bases: TGCAGCGTTGTCAGTCCCCGCCGTACTGAGCAGTTCTTC.

This rearrangement joins TRBV20-1 to TRBJ2-7; TRBD2 might be the D (6 bases). V lost 6 bases and J lost 6, with 15 bases in between. Germline values: CDR1 DFQATT, CDR2 SNEGSKA (reference sequence). This CDR3 has 12 amino acids. CDR3 amino acids: CSATLSGSEQYF. Here the CDR3 DNA reads TGCAGTGCAACTTTATCCGGGAGCGAGCAGTACTTC.

This clonotype was detected only a few times. The chain couples TRBV7-9 to TRBJ2-3; tentative D call: TRBD1 (6 bases). The V end lost 5 bases, the J end lost 6 bases, and 12 bases lay between the germline ends. Germline CDR1 reads SEHNR; CDR2 reads FQNEAQ (reference sequence). This CDR3 region has 13 residues. CDR3 nucleotides: TGTGCCAGCAGCGCTTACAGGGCTGATACGCAGTATTTT. Protein: CASSAYRADTQYF.

This clonotype was seen repeatedly, ten times or more. This chain connects TRBV7-2 to TRBJ2-2; D is unresolved. Germline V CDR1 and CDR2: SGHTA, FQGNSA. The V gene lost 4 bases and the J gene lost 7 bases, with 7 bases spanning the gap. This CDR3 has 12 amino acids. In DNA, the CDR3 is TGTGCCAGCAGCTCGGACGTCGGGGAGCTGTTTTTT. This codes for CASSSDVGELFF. Combining the CDR3 with reference TRBV7-2 and TRBJ2-2 gives the whole variable domain GAGVSQSPSNKVTEKGKDVELRCDPISGHTALYWYRQSLGQGLEFLIYFQGNSAPDKSGLPSDRFSAERTGGSVSTLTIQRTQQEDSAVYLCASSSDVGELFFGEGSRLTVL.

The rearrangement joins TRBV10-3 to TRBJ2-7; tentative D call: TRBD1 (6 bases). The CDR3 extends over 17 amino acids. V was cut by 10 bases and J by 2 bases, with 27 bases left in between. Germline V gene lookup returns CDR1 ENHRY and CDR2 SYGVKD. Here the CDR3 reads CATQGRGPGYIPYEQYF. DNA for the CDR3: TGTGCCACCCAGGGCAGGGGACCAGGATACATACCCTACGAGCAGTACTTC.

This sequence joins TRBV11-2 and TRBJ1-2; D is perhaps TRBD1 (6 bases). CDR3 length: 15 residues. The germline CDR1 and CDR2 sequences are SGHAT and FQNNGV. The germline V and J ends were trimmed by 6 bases and 4 bases, with 18 bases remaining between them. As DNA, the CDR3 is TGTGCCAGCAGGACAACAGGGAACTTCGGCTATGGCTACACCTTC. This gives the protein CASRTTGNFGYGYTF.

The chain is built from TRBV21-1 and TRBJ1-1; TRBD1, as called in the table, went unchecked against the DNA. TRBV21-1 corresponds to a pseudogene. The CDR3 spans 16 residues. CDR3 residues: CASSKAHREMKTEAFF. The CDR3 DNA reads as TGTGCCAGCAGCAAGGCCCACAGGGAGATGAAGACTGAAGCTTTCTTT.

This clonotype was seen ten or more times. The chain is built from TRBV3-1 and TRBJ2-7; D gene uncertain. The germline V gene encodes CDR1 LGHDT and CDR2 YNNKEL (reference sequence). The CDR3 spans 14 residues. With 1 base removed from V and 5 bases from J, the gap between germline ends came to 12 bases. CDR3 residues: CASSQGAVRDEQYF. Written as DNA, the CDR3 is TGTGCCAGCAGCCAAGGAGCCGTAAGGGACGAGCAGTACTTC.

This clonotype showed up many times. This chain links TRBV7-2 with TRBJ2-5; a possible D gene is TRBD2 (7 bases). The CDR3 runs to 14 residues. The V gene lost 2 bases and the J gene lost 5 bases, with 12 bases spanning the gap. Germline CDR1 reads SGHTA; CDR2 reads FQGNSA. Here the CDR3 reads CASSLWGGQETQYF. The CDR3 DNA reads as TGTGCCAGCAGCTTATGGGGGGGGCAGGAGACCCAGTACTTC.

This clonotype was detected a few times. V gene TRBV20-1 combines with J gene TRBJ2-1, with 13 positions matching TRBD2. There are 15 residues in the CDR3. V shed 6 bases and J 7 bases; nucleotides not matched to a gene: 9. In germline, CDR1 is DFQATT, CDR2 SNEGSKA (reference sequence). CDR3: CSAAGTSGITNEQFF. The DNA for the CDR3 is TGCAGTGCAGCCGGGACTAGCGGGATAACAAATGAGCAGTTCTTC.

V usage is TRBV19 and J usage is TRBJ1-2; D remains unclear. The CDR3 sequence is 14 residues long. Germline V gene data show CDR1 as LNHDA and CDR2 as SQIVND (reference sequence). V was trimmed by 6 bases and J by 4 bases, leaving 15 bases between them. The CDR3 protein is CASRTTDTSYGYTF. In nucleotides, the CDR3 is TGTGCCAGTAGGACGACTGACACTTCCTATGGCTACACCTTC.

The chain carries TRBV6-2 or TRBV6-3 and TRBJ2-7; D might be TRBD1 or TRBD2, each matching 5 bases. The CDR3 loop spans 16 amino acids. CDR1 MNHEY and CDR2 SVGEGT come from the germline V gene. With 7 bases removed from V and 1 base from J, the gap between germline ends came to 20 bases. CDR3 nucleotides: TGTGCCAGCACCTCCCGGGACCCGAGAAGATCCTACGAGCAGTACTTC. Translated, it gives CASTSRDPRRSYEQYF.

The chain joins TRBV28 to TRBJ1-1; D uncertain. The CDR3 contains 13 residues. The germline V gene encodes CDR1 MDHEN and CDR2 SYDVKM. Trimming left V 8 bases short and J 2 bases short, with 12 bases between. This CDR3 is CASWVTGNTEAFF. For the CDR3, the DNA is TGTGCCAGCTGGGTAACGGGAAACACTGAAGCTTTCTTT.

This clonotype was picked up many times. J is TRBJ2-7 and V is TRBV18, with D perhaps TRBD2 (6 bases). CDR3 length: 14 residues. The V and J ends lost 4 bases and 3 bases respectively, with 13 bases between them. Germline V gene sequence: CDR1 KGHSH, CDR2 LQKENI. The CDR3 DNA sequence: TGTGCCAGCTCACTTTCGACTAGAAACTACGAGCAGTACTTC. Protein product: CASSLSTRNYEQYF.

The chain uses TRBV20-1 and TRBJ2-7, with TRBD2 matching 10 bases. In germline, CDR1 is DFQATT, CDR2 SNEGSKA (reference sequence). Unmatched junction bases numbered 5, after V lost 5 bases and J lost 4 bases. CDR3 length: 13 residues. CDR3 loop: CSALPGLAYEQYF. As DNA, the CDR3 is TGCAGTGCTTTGCCGGGACTAGCGTACGAGCAGTACTTC.

This clonotype appeared many times. The chain employs TRBV5-5 and TRBJ2-7, with 7 bases aligning to TRBD1. V lost 5 bases and J lost 5; bases outside the gene matches: 10. The CDR3 is 14 residues long. Germline V gene lookup returns CDR1 SGHKS and CDR2 YYEKEE (reference sequence). The CDR3 region is CASSYETGYNEQYF. The CDR3 nucleotides read TGTGCCAGCAGTTACGAGACAGGGTACAACGAGCAGTACTTC.

V and J are TRBV5-1 and TRBJ2-1, with D perhaps matching TRBD2 (5 bases). CDR1 is SGHRS, CDR2 YFSETQ, per germline. This CDR3 is built from 15 residues. V was clipped by 4 bases and J by 0 bases, with 11 bases between them. The CDR3 region has the DNA TGCGCCAGCAGCCAACAAACTAGCTCCTACAATGAGCAGTTCTTC. Amino acid sequence: CASSQQTSSYNEQFF.

This clonotype has just a few counts. The chain joins TRBV20-1 to TRBJ1-5; 8 bases align to TRBD1. The CDR3 totals 12 residues. Unmatched junction bases numbered 3, after V lost 5 bases and J lost 6 bases. Germline CDR1 DFQATT, CDR2 SNEGSKA (reference sequence). The CDR3 here is CSAGQGGQPQHF. The CDR3 bases are TGCAGTGCTGGACAGGGCGGTCAGCCCCAGCATTTT.

Comments on this clonotype: A much larger clonotype is one base distant, so this may be a read error. The chain couples TRBV6-4 to TRBJ2-1; TRBD1 matches 7 bases. CDR1 and CDR2 from the germline V gene are MRHNA and SNTAGT. The CDR3 loop spans 15 amino acids. The CDR3 loop reads CASSRGQASYDEQFF. CDR3 bases: TGTGCCAGCAGTCGCGGACAGGCATCCTACGATGAGCAGTTCTTC.

This clonotype occurred many times. This chain links TRBV27 with TRBJ2-2; possibly TRBD1 or TRBD2 for D (6 bases each). The germline V gene has CDR1 MNHEY and CDR2 SMNVEV (reference sequence). Trimming left V 3 bases short and J 6 bases short, with 17 bases between. There are 16 residues in the CDR3. The CDR3 coding sequence is TGTGCCAGCAGTTTCGGGGGCCAGATAGTCGCCGGGGAGCTGTTTTTT. It codes for CASSFGGQIVAGELFF.